This T cell receptor (beta chain) is drawn from a study of T cells in Graves' hyperthyroidism and ophthalmopathy. Overall study results and limits: For ophthalmopathy, model prediction preceded onset by a median around 7 months. Blood also carried most thyroid clonotypes expanded above 0.001. Separation of ophthalmopathy from stable hyperthyroidism was achieved by a 13 V-J model.

The CDR3 totals 14 residues. Germline V gene lookup returns CDR1 SGHRS and CDR2 YFSETQ. Trimming took off 1 base at V and 7 bases at J, with 12 bases between the two ends. TCR beta CDR3 sequences were amplified from RNA transcripts. The TCR CDR3 first-round RT-PCR relied on the HTBI primer set. A single record per CDR3 protein comes from TCRdb applying MiXCR to the multiplex PCR reads. The sample records fewer than 400,000 distinct CDR3 sequences, roughly an eighth being singletons. Clinicians diagnosed patients from clinical symptoms, serum thyroxine and TRAb, thyroid ultrasound and orbital computed tomography. In its sample, this clonotype was seen many times. Antigen specificity is unknown.

This receptor was obtained from a man aged 50 to 60 with Graves' ophthalmopathy. This chain joins TRBV5-1 and TRBJ2-1; the D is unclear. Material for sequencing was blood. The CDR3 region has the DNA TGCGCCAGCAGCTTGTCCTCAACTGCAAATGAGCAGTTCTTC. It is translated as CASSLSSTANEQFF.